These 5 T cell receptor beta chains were all obtained from the same sample, sequenced in a study of T-cell reconstitution after alpha-beta-depleted transplantation in children. Using unique molecular identifiers, the investigators prepared the TCRbeta library. In TCRdb, the PCR reads were re-called with MiXCR into one record per CDR3 protein. The table has about 980,000 distinct CDR3 sequences, about 30% seen once. This specimen was PBMCs, mostly from graft donor cells, taken 360 days after TCRalphabeta/CD19-depleted stem cell transplant. These receptors were obtained from a boy under two years old who had a stem cell transplant for SCID, so the T cells may come from the graft donor.

This clonotype turned up a few times. The chain carries TRBV7-9 and TRBJ2-5; 7 bases are shared with TRBD1. Germline assignment: CDR1 SEHNR and CDR2 FQNEAQ (reference sequence). This CDR3 comprises 14 residues. After removal of 3 bases from V and 4 bases from J, the junction contained 5 bases not matched to a gene. This CDR3 is CASSLRGQRETQYF. The CDR3 region has the DNA TGTGCCAGCAGCTTGAGGGGACAGAGAGAGACCCAGTACTTC. The entire variable domain, with the rest obtained from reference TRBV7-9 and TRBJ2-5, is as follows: DTGVSQNPRHKITKRGQNVTFRCDPISEHNRLYWYRQTLGQGPEFLTYFQNEAQLEKSRLLSDRFSAERPKGSFSTLEIQRTEQGDSAMYLCASSLRGQRETQYFGPGTRLLVL.

This chain uses TRBV5-1 with TRBJ2-7; TRBD1 aligns across 7 bases. With 0 bases clipped from V and 3 bases from J, the junction kept 9 bases outside the gene matches. From germline, CDR1 is SGHRS and CDR2 YFSETQ. This CDR3 has 16 residues. CDR3: CASSLARGRKYYEQYF. CDR3 nucleotide sequence: TGCGCCAGCAGCTTGGCGAGGGGGCGCAAGTACTACGAGCAGTACTTC.

V is TRBV12-3 or TRBV12-4 and J is TRBJ2-7; D is ambiguous. This CDR3 has 14 residues. V shed 2 bases and J shed 1 base, with 9 bases lying between them. CDR3 sequence: CASSLLDVSYEQYF. CDR3 coding DNA: TGTGCCAGCAGTTTATTGGACGTATCCTACGAGCAGTACTTC.

The chain combines TRBV6-2 or TRBV6-3 with TRBJ2-2; tentative D call: TRBD2 (5 bases). Germline V lookup: CDR1 MNHEY, CDR2 SVGEGT. There are 16 residues in the CDR3. Between the trimmed V and J ends, which lost 5 bases and 8 bases, there was a span of 21 bases. The CDR3 DNA reads as TGTGCCAGCAGTCCTTGGACGGGGTTGTCACCGGGGGAGCTGTTTTTT. Its protein product is CASSPWTGLSPGELFF.

The V call is TRBV10-3, the J call TRBJ2-5; D remains unclear. Germline V CDR1 and CDR2: ENHRY, SYGVKD. The CDR3 consists of 15 residues. The ends were cut back, 8 bases at V and 5 bases at J, with 21 bases in the middle. For the CDR3, the DNA is TGTGCCATCTCCCCCACTGAGTCCCCGCAGGAGACCCAGTACTTC. Translating gives CAISPTESPQETQYF.